This T cell receptor beta chain was profiled in a study of technical replicates of blood from a handful of donors. Sequenced by immunoSEQ multiplex PCR; TCRdb stores in-frame clones only, minus some. The sample includes about 61,000 clones, around 87% of them seen just once. The V gene end was trimmed by 1 base and the J gene end by 10 bases; junction bases not matched to a gene: 4. Germline V gene sequence: CDR1 SGHVS, CDR2 FNYEAQ. This CDR3 spans 13 amino acids. The chain employs TRBV7-6 and TRBJ1-1; 9 bases fit TRBD1. Source material: PBMCs. This clonotype was obtained from a human donor in good health. Some clones in this sample may be carry-over from other donors' samples. CDR3 DNA: TGTGCCAGCAGCTTAGGGGGGACAGGGAGAGCTTTCTTT. It is translated as CASSLGGTGRAFF.